The 22 T cell receptor beta chains given below trace back to one sample, sequenced in a study of T cell changes during pregnancy in multiple sclerosis. The protocol was immunoSEQ multiplex PCR, while the TCRdb copy is restricted to in-frame clones and leaves out a portion. The sample lists roughly 69,000 clones, more than 85% seen once, with about 0.3% in the top ten. Source: CD4+ T cells from peripheral blood mononuclear cells, taken in the third trimester of pregnancy. These receptors originate from a female donor in good health, enrolled as a control in a pregnancy study.

The CDR3 region has the DNA TGTGCCAGCAGGGGGGCTGGCGGTGGCTACACCTTC. Translating it yields CASRGAGGGYTF. The V call is TRBV2, the J call TRBJ1-2; D is perhaps TRBD1 (6 bases). The CDR3 spans 12 residues. Germline loops: CDR1 SNHLY, CDR2 FYNNEI. Trimming took off 6 bases at V and 7 bases at J, with 12 bases between the two ends.

This rearrangement joins TRBV30 to TRBJ2-5; the match to TRBD2 covers 9 bases. Germline V gives CDR1 GTSNPN, CDR2 SVGIG (reference sequence). V shed 1 base and J 0 bases; nucleotides not matched to a gene: 3. The CDR3 sequence is 15 residues long. The CDR3 nucleotides read TGTGCCTGGAGTGAGGGGACTAGCAACCAAGAGACCCAGTACTTC. Encoded protein: CAWSEGTSNQETQYF. Filled out from reference TRBV30 and TRBJ2-5, the complete variable domain reads SQTIHQWPATLVQPVGSPLSLECTVEGTSNPNLYWYRQAAGRGLQLLFYSVGIGQISSEVPQNLSASRPQDRQFILSSKKLLLSDSGFYLCAWSEGTSNQETQYFGPGTRLLVL.

The chain recombines TRBV30 with TRBJ2-3, with unresolved D. The CDR3 totals 14 residues. CDR1 and CDR2 (germline): GTSNPN, SVGIG (reference sequence). The V end was cut by 0 bases, the J end by 3 bases, with 10 bases between. The CDR3 DNA follows: TGTGCCTGGAGTGTAAATTATGTGACAGATACGCAGTATTTT. Its translation is CAWSVNYVTDTQYF. Based on the CDR3 plus reference TRBV30 and TRBJ2-3, the full variable domain is SQTIHQWPATLVQPVGSPLSLECTVEGTSNPNLYWYRQAAGRGLQLLFYSVGIGQISSEVPQNLSASRPQDRQFILSSKKLLLSDSGFYLCAWSVNYVTDTQYFGPGTRLTVL.

The chain recombines TRBV19 with TRBJ1-5; D not certain. The CDR3 extends over 16 amino acids. Germline lookup yields CDR1 LNHDA and CDR2 SQIVND (reference sequence). The V end lost 1 base, the J end lost 2 bases, and 12 bases lay between the germline ends. CDR3 DNA: TGTGCCAGTAGTATAGGACCCAGAGCGGGCAATCAGCCCCAGCATTTT. This gives the protein CASSIGPRAGNQPQHF.

The rearrangement links TRBV7-8 to TRBJ2-1; 16 bases agree with TRBD2. The ends lost 5 bases at V and 7 bases at J; junction bases unmatched: 8. The CDR3 loop spans 17 amino acids. Germline lookup yields CDR1 SGHVS and CDR2 FQNEAQ. CDR3 coding DNA: TGTGCCAGCAGCCGGGGACTAGCGGGGGGGCTTGGGAATGAGCAGTTCTTC. Protein product: CASSRGLAGGLGNEQFF.

This clone turned up a few times. This chain links TRBV18 with TRBJ1-1; D might be TRBD1 (5 bases). The CDR3 length is 14 residues. Trimming stripped 4 bases from V and 0 bases from J, with 9 bases between. Germline V gives CDR1 KGHSH, CDR2 LQKENI. The CDR3 DNA reads as TGTGCCAGCTCACTAGAGACAGTGAACACTGAAGCTTTCTTT. Translation: CASSLETVNTEAFF.

V usage is TRBV10-3 and J usage is TRBJ1-3; 9 nucleotides match TRBD1. Germline CDR1 and CDR2: ENHRY and SYGVKD. The CDR3 has 16 amino acids. J gave up 0 bases and V 3 bases, and 3 bases lay outside the gene matches. CDR3 amino acids: CAISDPGQGSGNTIYF. The CDR3 nucleotides read TGTGCCATCAGTGATCCGGGACAGGGCTCTGGAAACACCATATATTTT.

The rearrangement joins TRBV6-6 to TRBJ2-2; D possibly corresponds to TRBD1 (6 bases). Per the germline V gene, CDR1 is MNHNY and CDR2 is SVGAGI (reference sequence). This CDR3 region has 16 residues. V gave up 4 bases and J gave up 2 bases, with 14 bases separating them. The CDR3 nucleotides are TGTGCCAGCAGTTCCCACGGGACAACAAACACCGGGGAGCTGTTTTTT. Protein: CASSSHGTTNTGELFF.

The chain uses TRBV5-1 and TRBJ2-7, with 11 bases aligning to TRBD1. The germline gives CDR1 SGHRS, CDR2 YFSETQ. V lost 4 bases, J lost 6 bases, and 6 bases stayed unmatched. This CDR3 is built from 14 residues. The CDR3 sequence: CASSTGTGGSEQYF. The CDR3 DNA sequence: TGCGCCAGCAGCACCGGGACAGGGGGAAGCGAGCAGTACTTC. Drawing the rest from reference TRBV5-1 and TRBJ2-7, the complete variable domain is KAGVTQTPRYLIKTRGQQVTLSCSPISGHRSVSWYQQTPGQGLQFLFEYFSETQRNKGNFPGRFSGRQFSNSRSEMNVSTLELGDSALYLCASSTGTGGSEQYFGPGTRLTVT.

This chain links TRBV11-3 with TRBJ1-6; D remains ambiguous. V dropped 2 bases and J dropped 11 bases, with 10 bases sitting between them. This CDR3 spans 13 amino acids. Per germline, CDR1 SGHNT and CDR2 YENEEA. The CDR3 region is CASSLLGRPPLHF. Written as DNA, the CDR3 is TGTGCCAGCAGCTTATTGGGGAGGCCACCCCTCCACTTT. The entire variable domain, with the rest obtained from reference TRBV11-3 and TRBJ1-6, is as follows: EAGVVQSPRYKIIEKKQPVAFWCNPISGHNTLYWYLQNLGQGPELLIRYENEEAVDDSQLPKDRFSAERLKGVDSTLKIQPAELGDSAVYLCASSLLGRPPLHFGNGTRLTVT.

This chain joins TRBV7-2 and TRBJ1-2; 7 nucleotides match TRBD1. The V segment lost 1 base and the J segment 4 bases; nucleotides outside the gene matches: 9. The CDR3 extends over 16 amino acids. Germline V gives CDR1 SGHTA, CDR2 FQGNSA. Here the CDR3 DNA reads TGTGCCAGCAGCTTAGGGGGGGACAGTTCCATCTATGGCTACACCTTC. Amino acids: CASSLGGDSSIYGYTF. The complete variable domain, with remaining parts taken from reference TRBV7-2 and TRBJ1-2, reads GAGVSQSPSNKVTEKGKDVELRCDPISGHTALYWYRQSLGQGLEFLIYFQGNSAPDKSGLPSDRFSAERTGGSVSTLTIQRTQQEDSAVYLCASSLGGDSSIYGYTFGSGTRLTVV.

This chain connects TRBV7-2 to TRBJ1-1; D remains ambiguous. V dropped 3 bases and J dropped 7 bases, with 12 bases sitting between them. The germline CDR1 and CDR2 sequences are SGHTA and FQGNSA. The CDR3 length is 13 residues. CDR3 amino acids: CASSFSESGEAFF. The CDR3 DNA is TGTGCCAGCAGCTTTAGCGAGTCTGGTGAAGCTTTCTTT.

The rearrangement links TRBV7-3 to TRBJ1-4, with 7 nucleotides matching TRBD1. The junction had 14 bases not matched to a gene; V was cut back by 5 bases and J by 8 bases. Germline values: CDR1 SGHTA, CDR2 FQGTGA. This CDR3 spans 16 amino acids. The CDR3 loop is CASSPPGWTGSEKLFF. DNA for the CDR3: TGTGCCAGCAGCCCCCCCGGGTGGACAGGAAGCGAAAAACTGTTTTTT.

V usage is TRBV4-3 and J usage is TRBJ1-1; 7 nucleotides match TRBD1. Trimming removed 3 bases from V and 7 bases from J; junction bases left unmatched: 14. Germline-derived CDR1 and CDR2 are LGHNA and YSLEER. The CDR3 has 16 amino acids. The CDR3 sequence: CASSQLSYRDSYEAFF. The CDR3 coding sequence is TGCGCCAGCAGCCAGCTATCTTACCGGGACAGCTATGAAGCTTTCTTT.

V usage is TRBV5-1 and J usage is TRBJ2-1; D may be TRBD2 (6 bases). Trimming removed 1 base from V and 7 bases from J, with 21 bases in between. The V gene's germline CDR1 is SGHRS and CDR2 YFSETQ. The CDR3 is made up of 17 amino acids. DNA of the CDR3: TGCGCCAGCAGCTTGCGTCTTCTCGCGGGCGGAGGGAATGAGCAGTTCTTC. Translation: CASSLRLLAGGGNEQFF.

This clone was recorded a few times. The chain recombines TRBV18 with TRBJ1-6; no clear D. The germline gives CDR1 KGHSH, CDR2 LQKENI. With 5 bases removed from V and 8 bases from J, the gap between germline ends came to 10 bases. The CDR3 runs 13 residues. CDR3 residues: CASSDRRDSPLHF. The CDR3 nucleotides read TGTGCCAGCTCAGATCGACGGGATTCACCCCTCCACTTT.

The CDR3: CASSLGSRTDTQYF. The CDR3 DNA is TGTGCCAGCAGCTTAGGATCTAGAACAGATACGCAGTATTTT. V and J are TRBV7-9 and TRBJ2-3; unclear D gene. Germline values: CDR1 SEHNR, CDR2 FQNEAQ (reference sequence). V was pared by 1 base and J by 3 bases, with 8 bases between. This CDR3 has 14 residues.

This clone was found a few times. The chain uses TRBV6-5 and TRBJ2-7, with 12 bases aligning to TRBD2. This CDR3 is 14 amino acids long. V dropped 6 bases and J dropped 2; count of bases not matched to a gene: 2. CDR1 and CDR2 from the germline V gene are MNHEY and SVGAGI. The chain's CDR3 is CASRRTSGAYEQYF. The CDR3, as DNA: TGTGCCAGCAGACGGACTAGCGGGGCCTACGAGCAGTACTTC.

The V call is TRBV5-1, the J call TRBJ1-1, with 10 positions matching TRBD1. From germline, CDR1 is SGHRS and CDR2 YFSETQ. CDR3 length: 17 amino acids. Unmatched junction bases numbered 8, after V lost 3 bases and J lost 0 bases. CDR3 coding DNA: TGCGCCAGCAGCTCCCAGGACAGGGGGGTGTTGAACACTGAAGCTTTCTTT. It is translated as CASSSQDRGVLNTEAFF.

The chain employs TRBV6-6 and TRBJ1-3; 7 positions match TRBD1. V was pared by 6 bases and J by 2 bases, with 7 bases of the junction left unmatched. The CDR3 totals 15 residues. Per the germline V gene, CDR1 is MNHNY and CDR2 is SVGAGI (reference sequence). The CDR3 is CASSPYRGTGNTIYF. CDR3 coding DNA: TGTGCCAGCAGCCCTTACAGGGGAACTGGAAACACCATATATTTT.

This clone was counted a single time. The chain combines TRBV7-6 with TRBJ1-6; D unclear. The CDR3 length is 14 residues. Germline CDR1 is SGHVS and CDR2 is FNYEAQ. V lost 3 bases and J 5 bases, leaving 8 bases between the germline ends. CDR3 protein: CASSFREDNSPLHF. In DNA form, the CDR3 reads TGTGCCAGCAGCTTCCGGGAGGATAATTCACCCCTCCACTTT. The complete variable domain, with remaining parts taken from reference TRBV7-6 and TRBJ1-6, reads GAGVSQSPRYKVTKRGQDVALRCDPISGHVSLYWYRQALGQGPEFLTYFNYEAQQDKSGLPNDRFSAERPEGSISTLTIQRTEQRDSAMYRCASSFREDNSPLHFGNGTRLTVT.

This chain uses TRBV15 with TRBJ1-6; no definite D call. This CDR3 contains 14 residues. V lost 5 bases and J 7 bases, leaving 12 bases between the germline ends. Germline V gene sequence: CDR1 LNHNV, CDR2 YYDKDF (reference sequence). In DNA, the CDR3 is TGTGCCACCAGCCATAGAAAGAACAATTCACCCCTCCACTTT. Protein: CATSHRKNNSPLHF.